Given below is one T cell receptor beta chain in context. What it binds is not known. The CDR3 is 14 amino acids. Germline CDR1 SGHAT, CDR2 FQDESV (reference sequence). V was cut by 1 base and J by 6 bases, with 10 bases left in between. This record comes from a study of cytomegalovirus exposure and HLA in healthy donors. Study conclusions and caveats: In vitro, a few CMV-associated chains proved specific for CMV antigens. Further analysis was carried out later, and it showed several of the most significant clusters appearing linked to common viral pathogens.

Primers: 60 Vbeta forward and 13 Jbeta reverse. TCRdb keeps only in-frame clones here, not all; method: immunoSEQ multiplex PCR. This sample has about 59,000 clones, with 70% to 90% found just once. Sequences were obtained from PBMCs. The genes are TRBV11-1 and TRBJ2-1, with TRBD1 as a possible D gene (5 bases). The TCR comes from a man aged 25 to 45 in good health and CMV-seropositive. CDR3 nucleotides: TGTGCCAGCAGCTTAGGGGGCAGGGCCAATGAGCAGTTCTTC. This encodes CASSLGGRANEQFF.